This is a list of T cell receptor beta chains from one sample in a study of tumor-infiltrating lymphocytes in oesophageal squamous cell carcinoma. MiXCR was run by TCRdb on the PCR reads, yielding one entry per CDR3 protein. The sample yields about 15,000 distinct CDR3 sequences, roughly half seen once. The sample consisted of blood. These receptors came from a male donor with esophageal squamous cell carcinoma. CDR3s include the opening cysteine and the closing phenylalanine or tryptophan. The D gene is left open where the match is weak. Clone size, where shown, is once, few, many, or a class for clones that have expanded.

cdr3_nt: TGTGCCAGCAGCAAGCGGAGTCCTAGCACAGATACGCAGTATTTT
cdr3_aa: CASSKRSPSTDTQYF
clone_size: NA
d_call: NA
v_call: TRBV7-2
j_call: TRBJ2-3
cdr3_length: 15

cdr3_nt: TGTGCCAGCAGCTTAGTTGCGGGAGTTTCCTACAATGAGCAGTACTTC
cdr3_aa: CASSLVAGVSYNEQYF
clone_size: many
d_call: TRBD2
v_call: TRBV11-2
j_call: TRBJ2-7
cdr3_length: 16

cdr3_nt: TGTGCCAGCAGCTTATCCCCGAGCGGTCTCTCCTACAATGAGCAGTTCTTC
cdr3_aa: CASSLSPSGLSYNEQFF
clone_size: NA
d_call: NA
v_call: TRBV7-6
j_call: TRBJ2-1
cdr3_length: 17

cdr3_nt: TGTGCCAGCAGTGTTTTTGACGGTCCTTCTAGCGACCGCACAGATACGCAGTATTTT
cdr3_aa: CASSVFDGPSSDRTDTQYF
clone_size: many
d_call: NA
v_call: TRBV28
j_call: TRBJ2-3
cdr3_length: 19

cdr3_nt: TGTGCCAGCAGTTTATCATCATACACCGGGGAGCTGTTTTTT
cdr3_aa: CASSLSSYTGELFF
clone_size: medium-sized
d_call: NA
v_call: TRBV7-3
j_call: TRBJ2-2
cdr3_length: 14

cdr3_nt: TGTGCCAGCAGCTCGGGACCGCCCCCCTACAATGAGCAGTACTTC
cdr3_aa: CASSSGPPPYNEQYF
clone_size: once
d_call: NA
v_call: TRBV7-3
j_call: TRBJ2-7
cdr3_length: 15

cdr3_nt: TGTGCCAGCAGTCCGAACCACAACACTAACTATGGCTACACCTTC
cdr3_aa: CASSPNHNTNYGYTF
clone_size: NA
d_call: NA
v_call: TRBV27
j_call: TRBJ1-2
cdr3_length: 15

cdr3_nt: TGTGCTAGTGGTTTTCAGGGGGGGAGGTACCAAGAGACCCAGTACTTC
cdr3_aa: CASGFQGGRYQETQYF
clone_size: few
d_call: NA
v_call: TRBV12-5
j_call: TRBJ2-5
cdr3_length: 16

cdr3_nt: TGTGCCAGCAGCTCTCGACTAGCGGGAGGTCACGAGACCCAGTACTTC
cdr3_aa: CASSSRLAGGHETQYF
clone_size: NA
d_call: TRBD2
v_call: TRBV7-9
j_call: TRBJ2-5
cdr3_length: 16

cdr3_nt: TGTGCCAGCACCTTGGCTAGCGTTAGACAAGAGACCCAGTACTTC
cdr3_aa: CASTLASVRQETQYF
clone_size: NA
d_call: NA
v_call: TRBV6-1
j_call: TRBJ2-5
cdr3_length: 15

cdr3_nt: TGTGCCAGCAGCCGTAGCGGGGGATACAATGAGCAGTTCTTC
cdr3_aa: CASSRSGGYNEQFF
clone_size: few
d_call: TRBD2
v_call: TRBV3-1
j_call: TRBJ2-1
cdr3_length: 14

cdr3_nt: TGTGCCAGCAGCCCGACAGGGTCCCCCAACCAGTACTTC
cdr3_aa: CASSPTGSPNQYF
clone_size: NA
d_call: TRBD1
v_call: TRBV6-6
j_call: TRBJ2-4
cdr3_length: 13

cdr3_nt: TGTGCCGCTAGGGCAGGGGCTCGGACTAGCGGGAGGGCCGTGAGAGAGACCCAGTACTTC
cdr3_aa: CAARAGARTSGRAVRETQYF
clone_size: once
d_call: TRBD2
v_call: TRBV7-3
j_call: TRBJ2-5
cdr3_length: 20

cdr3_nt: TGTGCCAGCAGCCGGGACGGACGGACGCAGTATTTT
cdr3_aa: CASSRDGRTQYF
clone_size: once
d_call: NA
v_call: TRBV6-1
j_call: TRBJ2-3
cdr3_length: 12

cdr3_nt: TGTGCCAGCAGCCAAGACAGGTTCTCTGGAAACACCATATATTTT
cdr3_aa: CASSQDRFSGNTIYF
clone_size: medium-sized
d_call: NA
v_call: TRBV7-2
j_call: TRBJ1-3
cdr3_length: 15

cdr3_nt: TGTGCCAGCAGCTGGGGACAGACAAATGAGCAGTACTTC
cdr3_aa: CASSWGQTNEQYF
clone_size: NA
d_call: TRBD1
v_call: TRBV7-2
j_call: TRBJ2-7
cdr3_length: 13

cdr3_nt: TGTGCCAGCAGCTTAGGCTACACCGGGGAGCTGTTTTTT
cdr3_aa: CASSLGYTGELFF
clone_size: NA
d_call: NA
v_call: TRBV7-2
j_call: TRBJ2-2
cdr3_length: 13

cdr3_nt: TGTGCCAGCAGCCGTTGGACAGGGGCAGGTGCTAGCAATCAGCCCCAGCATTTT
cdr3_aa: CASSRWTGAGASNQPQHF
clone_size: many
d_call: TRBD1
v_call: TRBV7-9
j_call: TRBJ1-5
cdr3_length: 18

cdr3_nt: TGTGCCAGCAGCTTAAGAGGGGAGTACCAAGAGACCCAGTTCTTT
cdr3_aa: CASSLRGEYQETQFF
clone_size: NA
d_call: NA
v_call: TRBV11-2
j_call: TRBJ1-1
cdr3_length: 15

cdr3_nt: TGTGCCAGCAGCCGTGTGGGAGAGACCCAGTACTTC
cdr3_aa: CASSRVGETQYF
clone_size: NA
d_call: NA
v_call: TRBV14
j_call: TRBJ2-5
cdr3_length: 12

cdr3_nt: TGTGCCAGCAAGTTGGGACACCTTAGGGGTGAACTGTTTTTT
cdr3_aa: CASKLGHLRGELFF
clone_size: NA
d_call: NA
v_call: TRBV12-3/TRBV12-4
j_call: TRBJ1-4
cdr3_length: 14

cdr3_nt: TGTGCCAGCAGCTTACCCGGGACAGCGAACACCGGGGAGCTGTTTTTT
cdr3_aa: CASSLPGTANTGELFF
clone_size: many
d_call: TRBD1
v_call: TRBV7-9
j_call: TRBJ2-2
cdr3_length: 16

cdr3_nt: TGTGCCAGCAGCCGACAGAGCTCCTACAATGAGCAGTTCTTC
cdr3_aa: CASSRQSSYNEQFF
clone_size: NA
d_call: NA
v_call: TRBV7-3
j_call: TRBJ2-1
cdr3_length: 14

cdr3_nt: TGTGCCAGCAGCTTTTCATTGACTGCCGGGTCCGTAGAGACCCAGTACTTC
cdr3_aa: CASSFSLTAGSVETQYF
clone_size: NA
d_call: NA
v_call: TRBV11-1
j_call: TRBJ2-5
cdr3_length: 17

cdr3_nt: TGTGCCAGCAGTATCCCAGGAATAAACAATGAGCAGTTCTTC
cdr3_aa: CASSIPGINNEQFF
clone_size: NA
d_call: NA
v_call: TRBV6-6
j_call: TRBJ2-1
cdr3_length: 14

cdr3_nt: TGTGCCACCAGTGATTTGGGACAGGGTAGCGCAGATACGCAGTATTTT
cdr3_aa: CATSDLGQGSADTQYF
clone_size: few
d_call: TRBD1
v_call: TRBV24-1
j_call: TRBJ2-3
cdr3_length: 16

cdr3_nt: TGCAGTGCTCGCTACGGGACTAGACCGTACAATGAGCAGTTCTTC
cdr3_aa: CSARYGTRPYNEQFF
clone_size: few
d_call: TRBD2
v_call: TRBV20-1
j_call: TRBJ2-1
cdr3_length: 15

cdr3_nt: TGTGCCACCTCCGGGACAGGGGGGAAAGGCATTCAGTACTTC
cdr3_aa: CATSGTGGKGIQYF
clone_size: few
d_call: TRBD1
v_call: TRBV27
j_call: TRBJ2-4
cdr3_length: 14

cdr3_nt: TGTGCCAGCAGCCCCATTAGAAACACTGAAGCTTTCTTT
cdr3_aa: CASSPIRNTEAFF
clone_size: NA
d_call: NA
v_call: TRBV7-2
j_call: TRBJ1-1
cdr3_length: 13

cdr3_nt: TGTGCCAGCAGCTTAGGTGGTAGCCCTAAGCAGTTCTTC
cdr3_aa: CASSLGGSPKQFF
clone_size: NA
d_call: NA
v_call: TRBV11-2
j_call: TRBJ2-1
cdr3_length: 13

cdr3_nt: TGTGCCAGCAGCTCCTTTAGGGGAGCGACCTACGAGCAGTACTTC
cdr3_aa: CASSSFRGATYEQYF
clone_size: many
d_call: NA
v_call: TRBV11-2
j_call: TRBJ2-7
cdr3_length: 15

cdr3_nt: TGTGCCAGCAGTCTGGATAGGAATGAGCAGTTCTTC
cdr3_aa: CASSLDRNEQFF
clone_size: NA
d_call: NA
v_call: TRBV6-8
j_call: TRBJ2-1
cdr3_length: 12